This TCR beta chain emerged from a study of preoperative IRX-2 immunotherapy in early breast cancer. Stated treatment: preoperative locoregional IRX-2 cytokine immunotherapy. Patients received preoperative, locoregional IRX-2 cytokine immunotherapy in a phase Ib study. The assay was immunoSEQ multiplex PCR, and TCRdb's table has in-frame clones only and misses some. The table includes fewer than 40,000 clones, over 85% detected once. The V end was cut by 0 bases, the J end by 5 bases, with 10 bases between. The CDR3 is 15 amino acids. Germline CDR1 reads KGHSY; CDR2 reads FQNENV. This sequence originates from a human donor with breast cancer. The material was tumor tissue, obtained after IRX-2 immunotherapy. The V and J genes are TRBV16 and TRBJ1-4; a possible D gene is TRBD1 (5 bases). The CDR3 sequence: CASSQSGTLNEKLFF. In DNA form, the CDR3 reads TGTGCCAGCAGCCAATCTGGGACTTTGAATGAAAAACTGTTTTTT. Variable domain in full (rest from reference TRBV16 and TRBJ1-4): GEEVAQTPKHLVRGEGQKAKLYCAPIKGHSYVFWYQQVLKNEFKFLISFQNENVFDETGMPKERFSAKCLPNSPCSLEIQATKLEDSAVYFCASSQSGTLNEKLFFGSGTQLSVL.